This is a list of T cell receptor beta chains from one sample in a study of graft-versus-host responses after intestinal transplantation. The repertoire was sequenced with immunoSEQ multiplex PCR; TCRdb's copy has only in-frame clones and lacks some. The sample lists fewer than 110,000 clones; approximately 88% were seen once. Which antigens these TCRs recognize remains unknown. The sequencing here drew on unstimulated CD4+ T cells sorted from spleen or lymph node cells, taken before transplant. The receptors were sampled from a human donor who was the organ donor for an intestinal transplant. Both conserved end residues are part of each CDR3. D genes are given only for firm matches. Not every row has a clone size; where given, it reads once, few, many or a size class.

CASSYDMGQPQHF	TGTGCCAGCAGTTACGACATGGGTCAGCCCCAGCATTTT	.	.	13	TRBJ1-5	TRBV6-5
CASSYRGPSYEQYF	TGTGCCAGCAGTTACAGGGGACCCTCCTACGAGCAGTACTTC	.	.	14	TRBJ2-7	TRBV6-5
CASSPVTGWGITEAFF	TGTGCCAGTAGTCCAGTGACAGGGTGGGGGATCACTGAAGCTTTCTTT	TRBD1	.	16	TRBJ1-1	TRBV19
CASSYPGVPRETQYF	TGTGCCAGTAGCTATCCGGGGGTCCCACGGGAGACCCAGTACTTC	.	.	15	TRBJ2-5	TRBV19
CASSDRGTDTQYF	TGTGCCAGCTCAGATCGGGGAACAGATACGCAGTATTTT	.	.	13	TRBJ2-3	TRBV18
CASRGSGLGEKLFF	TGTGCCAGCAGGGGTTCCGGGTTGGGTGAAAAACTGTTTTTT	.	few	14	TRBJ1-4	TRBV27
CASSRSDWLTEAFF	TGTGCCAGCAGTCGGTCGGATTGGCTGACTGAAGCTTTCTTT	.	.	14	TRBJ1-1	TRBV6-1
CAWSRFSDTQYF	TGTGCCTGGAGTAGATTTTCAGATACGCAGTATTTT	.	.	12	TRBJ2-3	TRBV30
CASSLGGRNIQYF	TGTGCCAGCAGCTTAGGCGGGCGAAACATTCAGTACTTC	.	.	13	TRBJ2-4	TRBV7-9
CASSLSLGQGVGETQYF	TGTGCCAGCAGCTTAAGTCTGGGACAGGGGGTGGGAGAGACCCAGTACTTC	TRBD1	.	17	TRBJ2-5	TRBV7-6
CASSPGLAGGLAKNIQYF	TGCGCCAGCAGCCCGGGACTAGCGGGGGGGCTAGCCAAAAACATTCAGTACTTC	TRBD2	.	18	TRBJ2-4	TRBV4-1
CSVGAGLNTEAFF	TGCAGCGTGGGGGCAGGTTTGAACACTGAAGCTTTCTTT	.	.	13	TRBJ1-1	TRBV29-1
CASSRVAGQGLNTEAFF	TGCGCCAGCAGCCGAGTTGCGGGACAGGGTTTAAACACTGAAGCTTTCTTT	TRBD1	.	17	TRBJ1-1	TRBV4-1
CASSFSGRVNNEQFF	TGTGCCAGCAGCTTCAGCGGGAGGGTCAACAATGAGCAGTTCTTC	TRBD2	.	15	TRBJ2-1	TRBV11-2
CASSFTRGGTGELFF	TGCGCCAGCAGCTTCACTCGCGGGGGGACCGGGGAGCTGTTTTTT	TRBD2	once	15	TRBJ2-2	TRBV5-1
CASRALSLTSPLHF	TGTGCCAGCAGAGCTCTCTCACTGACTTCACCCCTCCACTTT	.	.	14	TRBJ1-6	TRBV7-6
CASSAGLAGTDTQYF	TGTGCCAGCAGTGCTGGACTAGCGGGCACAGATACGCAGTATTTT	TRBD2	.	15	TRBJ2-3	TRBV6-1
CASSNLRAIPRLYGYTF	TGTGCCAGCAGCAACTTACGGGCCATACCTAGACTCTATGGCTACACCTTC	.	.	17	TRBJ1-2	TRBV11-1
CASSPNIYPTDTQYF	TGTGCCAGCAGCCCAAACATATACCCCACAGATACGCAGTATTTT	.	.	15	TRBJ2-3	TRBV5-4
CASSVVGQGTDTQYF	TGTGCCAGCAGCGTAGTGGGGCAGGGGACAGATACGCAGTATTTT	.	.	15	TRBJ2-3	TRBV9
CASSLGSQGSQPQHF	TGTGCCAGCAGCTTAGGATCACAGGGAAGTCAGCCCCAGCATTTT	.	once	15	TRBJ1-5	TRBV7-6
CASSLGVVGSYEQYF	TGCGCCAGCAGCTTGGGGGTAGTAGGTTCCTACGAGCAGTACTTC	.	.	15	TRBJ2-7	TRBV5-1
CASSPVEGTGYGYTF	TGTGCCAGCAGCCCCGTGGAAGGGACAGGTTATGGCTACACCTTC	TRBD1	.	15	TRBJ1-2	TRBV4-2
CASSLTKRRDANSYNEQFF	TGTGCCAGCAGCTTAACCAAACGGAGAGACGCAAACTCCTACAATGAGCAGTTCTTC	.	few	19	TRBJ2-1	TRBV7-3
CASSYSMGYGYTF	TGTGCCAGCAGTTACTCGATGGGCTATGGCTACACCTTC	.	.	13	TRBJ1-2	TRBV6-5
CASRRDGLIMNTEAFF	TGCGCCAGCAGGCGGGACGGGTTAATCATGAACACTGAAGCTTTCTTT	.	.	16	TRBJ1-1	TRBV5-1
CAWSKQGLQPQHF	TGTGCCTGGAGTAAACAGGGTTTACAGCCCCAGCATTTT	.	.	13	TRBJ1-5	TRBV30
CASGLRQGGSEKLFF	TGTGCTAGTGGTTTGAGACAGGGGGGGAGTGAAAAACTGTTTTTT	TRBD1	.	15	TRBJ1-4	TRBV12-5
CASGTTDTQYF	TGTGCTAGTGGTACCACAGATACGCAGTATTTT	.	.	11	TRBJ2-3	TRBV12-5
CAGQPLMNTEAFF	TGCGCGGGACAGCCCCTCATGAACACTGAAGCTTTCTTT	TRBD1	.	13	TRBJ1-1	TRBV29-1
CASSLDGGGAAEQYF	TGTGCCAGCAGCTTGGACGGCGGGGGGGCGGCCGAGCAGTACTTC	TRBD2	.	15	TRBJ2-7	TRBV5-4
CASSKGGNQPQHF	TGTGCCAGCAGCAAGGGGGGCAATCAGCCCCAGCATTTT	.	few	13	TRBJ1-5	TRBV21-1
CASSLGHPRDTQYF	TGTGCCAGCAGCTTGGGACATCCTAGAGATACGCAGTATTTT	.	once	14	TRBJ2-3	TRBV5-4
CASSPGQGNTEAFF	TGTGCCAGCTCACCGGGACAGGGGAACACTGAAGCTTTCTTT	TRBD1	.	14	TRBJ1-1	TRBV18
CASSSAPTGLGYTQYF	TGTGCCAGCAGCTCCGCCCCGACAGGGCTCGGGTATACGCAGTATTTT	TRBD1	.	16	TRBJ2-3	TRBV11-2
CASSRRGSASLSGELFF	TGTGCCAGCAGCCGTCGCGGGAGCGCTAGTTTGTCCGGGGAGCTGTTTTTT	TRBD2	.	17	TRBJ2-2	TRBV7-9
CAISEDRGNQPQHF	TGTGCCATCAGTGAGGACAGGGGCAATCAGCCCCAGCATTTT	TRBD1	.	14	TRBJ1-5	TRBV10-3
CASSSTRVVEKLFF	TGTGCCAGCAGCTCAACAAGAGTAGTTGAAAAACTGTTTTTT	.	once	14	TRBJ1-4	TRBV7-9
CASSSSPLAGVETQYF	TGTGCCAGCAGCTCCAGTCCCCTAGCGGGAGTAGAGACCCAGTACTTC	TRBD2	.	16	TRBJ2-5	TRBV11-2
CASSFSAGAQETQYF	TGTGCCAGCAGCTTCAGCGCGGGCGCTCAAGAGACCCAGTACTTC	.	.	15	TRBJ2-5	TRBV5-4
CASSKLGQGYGYTF	TGTGCCAGCAGCAAACTAGGACAGGGGTATGGCTACACCTTC	.	.	14	TRBJ1-2	TRBV21-1
CASNDRGSNTGELFF	TGCGCCAGCAACGACAGGGGGTCGAACACCGGGGAGCTGTTTTTT	TRBD1	.	15	TRBJ2-2	TRBV5-1
CATAPDWPREQYF	TGTGCCACCGCGCCGGACTGGCCGAGGGAGCAGTACTTC	.	.	13	TRBJ2-7	TRBV19
CASSLMLGKNIQYF	TGCGCCAGCAGCCTCATGTTAGGCAAAAACATTCAGTACTTC	.	once	14	TRBJ2-4	TRBV5-1
CASSGGVGGANVLTF	TGTGCCAGCAGCGGTGGGGTTGGCGGGGCCAACGTCCTGACTTTC	.	.	15	TRBJ2-6	TRBV7-3
CASHRVGQHEQYF	TGTGCCAGTCACAGGGTCGGGCAACACGAGCAGTACTTC	.	.	13	TRBJ2-7	TRBV2
CASSVGSSGTDTQYF	TGTGCCAGCAGCGTAGGGTCTAGCGGGACCGATACGCAGTATTTT	TRBD2	.	15	TRBJ2-3	TRBV9
CASRFGSGEETQYF	TGTGCCTCCAGATTTGGTAGCGGGGAAGAGACCCAGTACTTC	TRBD2	.	14	TRBJ2-5	TRBV6-1
CASSALGTGDEKLFF	TGTGCCAGCAGTGCACTAGGGACAGGGGATGAAAAACTGTTTTTT	TRBD1	once	15	TRBJ1-4	TRBV27
CASSQASARGNTEAFF	TGTGCCAGCAGCCAAGCTTCCGCCAGGGGGAACACTGAAGCTTTCTTT	.	once	16	TRBJ1-1	TRBV4-2
CASARDRGKETQYF	TGTGCCAGCGCCCGCGACAGGGGAAAAGAGACCCAGTACTTC	TRBD1	.	14	TRBJ2-5	TRBV6-5
CASSVSGLAGGEQFF	TGTGCCAGCTCCGTATCAGGACTAGCGGGGGGAGAGCAGTTCTTC	TRBD2	.	15	TRBJ2-1	TRBV6-1
CASSRDAGRLNSPLHF	TGCGCCAGCAGCCGAGATGCCGGAAGACTTAATTCACCCCTCCACTTT	.	.	16	TRBJ1-6	TRBV5-1
CVRSFRAASNQPQHF	TGTGTCAGAAGCTTCAGAGCAGCTAGCAATCAGCCCCAGCATTTT	.	.	15	TRBJ1-5	TRBV7-5
CASSFDGISYEQYF	TGTGCCAGCAGCTTCGACGGGATCTCTTACGAGCAGTACTTC	.	.	14	TRBJ2-7	TRBV7-9
CAGGDPLYEQYF	TGTGCCGGCGGGGACCCCCTCTACGAGCAGTACTTC	.	.	12	TRBJ2-7	TRBV6-1
CASKGGNSYNEQFF	TGTGCCAGCAAGGGCGGGAATTCCTACAATGAGCAGTTCTTC	.	.	14	TRBJ2-1	TRBV2
CASSLVTGSPTSPLHF	TGCGCCAGCAGCTTGGTTACAGGGTCACCCACTTCACCCCTCCACTTT	.	.	16	TRBJ1-6	TRBV5-1
CASSEARRDEKLFF	TGTGCCAGCAGTGAGGCCCGGAGGGATGAAAAACTGTTTTTT	.	.	14	TRBJ1-4	TRBV6-1